A single sample is the source of the 30 T cell receptor beta chains below, sequenced in a study of response to subunit inactivated influenza vaccine (dated by TCRdb to 2017 to 2018). Receptor amplification or capture employed RT-PCR. The instrument given in TCRdb is Illumina HiSeq 2500. TCRdb ran its own pipeline on the public reads, namely fastp trimming at Q25 and MiXCR clone calling, and kept in-frame beta chains. Each CDR3 protein appears once, grouped with its most common genes and DNA. Counted in this sample were 150,000 to 200,000 distinct CDR3 sequences; 12% of them appeared once. Jointly, the top ten make up around 28% of the sample. This sample also belongs to another study, concerning T cells expressing NK-cell markers. The second study also describes: The TCR beta cDNA libraries were made using 5'RACE template switching, a step that added both a universal primer site and unique molecular identifiers.

The specimen was CD8+ T cells sorted from PBMCs, collected roughly 12 days after vaccination. These TCRs come from a man aged 50 to 60 who received an inactivated influenza vaccine. Donor details come from another sample of the same person, matched by shared clones.

CDR3 in amino acids: CASSLIGQGGNEQYF. The CDR3 DNA follows: TGTGCCAGCAGTTTAATAGGCCAGGGGGGTAACGAGCAGTACTTC. The chain is built from TRBV27 and TRBJ2-7; D is possibly TRBD1 (7 bases). V was clipped by 2 bases and J by 5 bases, with 16 bases between them. The CDR3 sequence is 15 residues long. CDR1 and CDR2 from the germline V gene are MNHEY and SMNVEV (reference sequence).

This clonotype has at least ten counts. This sequence joins TRBV4-3 and TRBJ2-7; 10 bases align to TRBD1. CDR3 length equals 15 residues. The V gene end was trimmed by 3 bases and the J gene end by 5 bases; junction bases not matched to a gene: 7. Germline assignment: CDR1 LGHNA and CDR2 YSLEER. The CDR3 loop is CASSQGQGSLNEQYF. The CDR3 DNA reads TGCGCCAGCAGCCAGGGACAGGGGTCCCTGAACGAGCAGTACTTC.

This clonotype was recorded at least ten times. The chain joins TRBV29-1 to TRBJ2-1; 8 bases fit TRBD2. V lost 1 base and J lost 6; bases outside the gene matches: 11. The CDR3 runs to 16 residues. Germline CDR1 is SQVTM and CDR2 is ANQGSEA. The CDR3 nucleotides read TGCAGCGTTGAAGCCCGCCCAAGCGGGGGCGTCAATGAGCAGTTCTTC. It translates to CSVEARPSGGVNEQFF.

This chain uses TRBV28 with TRBJ2-3, with 10 positions matching TRBD1. The V gene's germline CDR1 is MDHEN and CDR2 SYDVKM. The ends lost 3 bases at V and 3 bases at J; junction bases unmatched: 6. The CDR3 contains 16 residues. CDR3 sequence reads: CASSFLTGGATDTQYF. Here the CDR3 DNA reads TGTGCCAGCAGTTTCTTGACAGGGGGCGCGACAGATACGCAGTATTTT.

This chain connects TRBV6-2 or TRBV6-3 to TRBJ2-1; no reliable D call. CDR1 is MNHEY and CDR2 is SVGEGT in the germline V gene. Trimming removed 0 bases from V and 9 bases from J, with 15 bases in between. The CDR3 runs to 15 residues. CDR3 coding DNA: TGTGCCAGCAGTTACTCCCACAGCCCCTCAGGTGAGCAGTTCTTC. Translation gives CASSYSHSPSGEQFF.

This clonotype was detected many times. The chain employs TRBV18 and TRBJ2-3; 8 bases line up with TRBD1. Germline V lookup: CDR1 KGHSH, CDR2 LQKENI. V gave up 5 bases and J gave up 0 bases; unmatched junction bases: 4. This CDR3 has 15 amino acids. In DNA, the CDR3 is TGTGCCAGCTCAGGGACAGGAGCTAGCACAGATACGCAGTATTTT. Residues: CASSGTGASTDTQYF.

The sample holds a few counts of this clonotype. The V and J genes are TRBV9 and TRBJ2-1, with D tentatively TRBD2 (6 bases). The length of the CDR3 is 15 residues. Germline V CDR1 and CDR2: SGDLS, YYNGEE. The V gene lost 4 bases and the J gene lost 4 bases, with 15 bases spanning the gap. In DNA form, the CDR3 reads TGTGCCAGCAGCACTGGAAATAGCGGATACAATGAGCAGTTCTTC. Translated, it gives CASSTGNSGYNEQFF.

This clonotype turned up a few times. The chain employs TRBV6-5 and TRBJ2-1; TRBD1 might be the D (5 bases). The CDR3 has 13 amino acids. CDR1 and CDR2 from the germline V gene are MNHEY and SVGAGI. The V end lost 4 bases, the J end lost 7 bases, and 11 bases lay between the germline ends. CDR3 loop: CASSFQGSNEQFF. CDR3 bases: TGTGCCAGCAGTTTTCAGGGAAGTAATGAGCAGTTCTTC.

The sample holds a few counts of this clonotype. The V and J genes are TRBV28 and TRBJ2-1; the match to TRBD2 covers 11 bases. Trimming removed 3 bases from V and 6 bases from J; junction bases left unmatched: 10. Germline CDR1 MDHEN, CDR2 SYDVKM. The CDR3 is 17 amino acids. CDR3 DNA: TGTGCCAGCAGTTTCCTTATAGCGGGAGGGCCGGGCAATGAGCAGTTCTTC. Protein product: CASSFLIAGGPGNEQFF.

At least ten counts were recorded for this clonotype. The chain combines TRBV4-3 with TRBJ1-1; 7 nucleotides match TRBD1. CDR1 and CDR2 (germline): LGHNA, YSLEER. The CDR3 runs to 16 residues. Trimming took 0 bases from V and 3 from J; bases not matched to a gene: 7. The CDR3 reads CASSQETGAADTEAFF. The DNA for the CDR3 is TGCGCCAGCAGCCAAGAAACAGGGGCCGCCGACACTGAAGCTTTCTTT.

Only a few counts were recorded for this clonotype. The chain joins TRBV9 to TRBJ2-1; the match to TRBD2 covers 10 bases. The V segment lost 3 bases and the J segment 5 bases; nucleotides outside the gene matches: 5. The CDR3 is 15 amino acids. From germline, CDR1 is SGDLS and CDR2 YYNGEE. Here the CDR3 reads CASSGSGRSDNEQFF. CDR3 bases: TGTGCCAGCAGCGGTAGCGGGAGGTCGGACAATGAGCAGTTCTTC.

The rearrangement uses TRBV29-1 and TRBJ1-2, with 7 bases aligning to TRBD1. This CDR3 is 13 amino acids long. The V segment lost 6 bases and the J segment 7 bases; nucleotides outside the gene matches: 11. CDR1 SQVTM and CDR2 ANQGSEA come from the germline V gene. The CDR3 loop reads CSVDMTGKFGYTF. The CDR3 bases are TGCAGCGTGGATATGACAGGGAAATTTGGCTACACCTTC.

The chain has TRBV5-8 and TRBJ1-5, with D uncertain. Trimming shortened V by 6 bases and J by 4 bases, and 8 bases separated the two germline ends. The CDR3 runs 12 residues. CDR1 is SGHTS, CDR2 YDEGEE, per germline. CDR3 residues: CASKSGNQPQHF. DNA for the CDR3: TGTGCCAGCAAGTCCGGGAATCAGCCCCAGCATTTT.

This chain joins TRBV7-9 and TRBJ2-5, with 7 bases that match TRBD1. Germline V gene lookup returns CDR1 SEHNR and CDR2 FQNEAQ (reference sequence). After removal of 5 bases from V and 2 bases from J, the junction contained 8 bases not matched to a gene. The CDR3 loop spans 15 amino acids. Here the CDR3 DNA reads TGTGCCAGCAGCCTCGGGACAGCCAGACAAGAGACCCAGTACTTC. Protein sequence: CASSLGTARQETQYF.

The V call is TRBV4-2, the J call TRBJ2-1; D uncertain. The CDR3 covers 17 residues. V shed 0 bases and J shed 0 bases, with 12 bases lying between them. The germline gives CDR1 LGHNA, CDR2 YNFKEQ. The CDR3: CASSQDYPSSSYNEQFF. CDR3 nucleotides: TGTGCCAGCAGCCAAGATTACCCGTCAAGCTCCTACAATGAGCAGTTCTTC.

This rearrangement joins TRBV24-1 to TRBJ2-1; D is unclear. Per the germline V gene, CDR1 is KGHDR and CDR2 is SFDVKD. This CDR3 region has 13 residues. V shed 2 bases and J shed 6 bases, with 7 bases lying between them. CDR3 region: CATSDWSINEQFF. The CDR3 region has the DNA TGTGCCACCAGTGATTGGTCCATCAATGAGCAGTTCTTC.

The V and J genes are TRBV5-6 and TRBJ2-4; D not resolved. Germline CDR1 and CDR2: SGHDT and YYEEEE. The CDR3 is 13 residues long. V lost 3 bases and J lost 2, with 6 bases in between. The CDR3 spells CASSSDSKNIQYF. For the CDR3, the DNA is TGTGCCAGCAGCTCCGATTCCAAAAACATTCAGTACTTC.

This clonotype has a handful of counts. The chain joins TRBV29-1 to TRBJ1-1; 8 bases agree with TRBD1. The CDR3 contains 16 residues. Per germline, CDR1 SQVTM and CDR2 ANQGSEA. J was trimmed by 0 bases and V by 0 bases; bases with no gene match: 6. The CDR3 DNA follows: TGCAGCGTTGAAGATTACCTCAGGGGGCTGAACACTGAAGCTTTCTTT. Translated: CSVEDYLRGLNTEAFF. The full variable domain, its missing parts supplied by reference TRBV29-1 and TRBJ1-1, is SAVISQKPSRDICQRGTSLTIQCQVDSQVTMMFWYRQQPGQSLTLIATANQGSEATYESGFVIDKFPISRPNLTFSTLTVSNMSPEDSSIYLCSVEDYLRGLNTEAFFGQGTRLTVV.

This clonotype was observed a handful of times. The genes are TRBV5-6 and TRBJ1-1, with a possible D match to TRBD1 (5 bases). Germline assignment: CDR1 SGHDT and CDR2 YYEEEE. Trimming cost V 5 bases and J 3 bases, with 17 bases left between them. The CDR3 totals 15 residues. The CDR3 protein is CASSWDLGMDTEAFF. The CDR3 bases are TGTGCCAGCAGTTGGGACCTAGGGATGGACACTGAAGCTTTCTTT.

There are a few counts of this clonotype. The rearrangement uses TRBV9 and TRBJ2-2; the D is unclear. Germline V gene data show CDR1 as SGDLS and CDR2 as YYNGEE. V was clipped by 0 bases and J by 1 base, with 13 bases between them. The CDR3 totals 17 residues. In nucleotides, the CDR3 is TGTGCCAGCAGCGTAGCTAGGCTAGAAGGGAACACCGGGGAGCTGTTTTTT. It encodes CASSVARLEGNTGELFF.

This clonotype was seen a handful of times. This sequence joins TRBV5-1 and TRBJ2-2; TRBD1 agrees at 11 bases. The CDR3 contains 15 residues. The germline V gene has CDR1 SGHRS and CDR2 YFSETQ. J gave up 5 bases and V 6 bases, and 6 bases lay outside the gene matches. This CDR3 reads CASTPWDRGTGELFF. The CDR3 DNA reads TGCGCCAGCACTCCATGGGACAGGGGGACCGGGGAGCTGTTTTTT.

The chain is built from TRBV4-3 and TRBJ2-7; 12 positions match TRBD2. There are 16 residues in the CDR3. J was trimmed by 2 bases and V by 4 bases; bases with no gene match: 6. Per the germline V gene, CDR1 is LGHNA and CDR2 is YSLEER. The CDR3 is CASSLSRLAGAYEQYF. DNA for the CDR3: TGCGCCAGCAGCCTCAGCAGACTAGCGGGAGCCTACGAGCAGTACTTC.

This clonotype has only a few counts. V and J are TRBV7-9 and TRBJ2-1; TRBD2 matches at 11 bases. Germline assignment: CDR1 SEHNR and CDR2 FQNEAQ (reference sequence). The CDR3 extends over 16 amino acids. V shed 5 bases, J shed 8 bases, and the junction held 11 bases outside the gene matches. The CDR3: CASSRPVLAGEYEQFF. Written as DNA, the CDR3 is TGTGCCAGCAGCCGTCCTGTACTAGCGGGAGAGTATGAGCAGTTCTTC.

This clonotype was seen more than once but under ten times. The genes are TRBV5-5 and TRBJ2-7, with unresolved D. From germline, CDR1 is SGHKS and CDR2 YYEKEE (reference sequence). V was clipped by 9 bases and J by 9 bases, with 22 bases between them. This CDR3 region has 13 residues. The CDR3 nucleotides read TGTGCCATCGGCACCGGTCTCGGCTGCCCGCAGTACTTC. It translates to CAIGTGLGCPQYF.

CDR3 residues: CASSHTGQNPANYGYTF. CDR3 DNA sequence: TGTGCCAGCAGCCACACTGGACAAAACCCAGCTAACTATGGCTACACCTTC. The genes are TRBV14 and TRBJ1-2, with TRBD1 as a possible D gene (5 bases). The CDR3 contains 17 residues. Germline V CDR1 and CDR2: SGHDN, FVKESK. Trimming took off 3 bases at V and 0 bases at J, with 17 bases between the two ends.

This clonotype was seen repeatedly, ten times or more. V gene TRBV4-3 combines with J gene TRBJ2-2, with 8 bases identical to TRBD1. Trimming at V came to 3 bases and at J to 4 bases, leaving 1 base not matched to a gene. Per the germline V gene, CDR1 is LGHNA and CDR2 is YSLEER. The CDR3 length is 14 residues. CDR3 sequence (DNA): TGCGCCAGCAGCCACACAGGGGGCACCGGGGAGCTGTTTTTT. Its protein is CASSHTGGTGELFF.

This clonotype has a handful of counts. The CDR3 DNA sequence: TGTGCCAGCAGCTCGGGACGGATGGATCAGCCCCAGCATTTT. It translates to CASSSGRMDQPQHF. The chain is built from TRBV6-2 or TRBV6-3 and TRBJ1-5; weak D call: TRBD1 (5 bases). Germline CDR1 MNHEY, CDR2 SVGEGT. V gave up 6 bases and J gave up 5 bases, with 14 bases separating them. This CDR3 is 14 amino acids long.

This clonotype was seen more than once but under ten times. The rearrangement joins TRBV29-1 to TRBJ2-7; possible D gene TRBD1, 6 bases. The CDR3 consists of 16 residues. Trimming shortened V by 7 bases and J by 2 bases, and 24 bases separated the two germline ends. Germline CDR1 is SQVTM and CDR2 is ANQGSEA. The CDR3 DNA reads TGCAGCGCCCGGACTGGGACCGGTAAGGGGGCCTACGAGCAGTACTTC. Translated: CSARTGTGKGAYEQYF.

The rearrangement uses TRBV9 and TRBJ2-7, with D tentatively TRBD2 (7 bases). The germline V gene has CDR1 SGDLS and CDR2 YYNGEE. The V end was cut by 4 bases, the J end by 1 base, with 18 bases between. This CDR3 spans 16 amino acids. The CDR3 protein is CASSPRGGTYSYEQYF. The CDR3 coding sequence is TGTGCCAGCAGCCCGAGGGGGGGGACGTATTCCTACGAGCAGTACTTC. Supplemented by reference TRBV9 and TRBJ2-7, the full variable domain reads DSGVTQTPKHLITATGQRVTLRCSPRSGDLSVYWYQQSLDQGLQFLIQYYNGEERAKGNILERFSAQQFPDLHSELNLSSLELGDSALYFCASSPRGGTYSYEQYFGPGTRLTVT.

This clonotype was detected a few times. The CDR3 region has the DNA TGTGCCACCAGTGACCCAAGGACAGGGATCGGCAATCAGCCCCAGCATTTT. This gives the protein CATSDPRTGIGNQPQHF. The chain recombines TRBV24-1 with TRBJ1-5; TRBD1 matches at 8 bases. The CDR3 runs to 17 residues. Trimming cost V 4 bases and J 2 bases; bases outside gene matches: 9. Germline V gene sequence: CDR1 KGHDR, CDR2 SFDVKD.